One sample yielded the 21 T cell receptor beta chains listed below, sequenced in a study of early T cells in non-severe SARS-CoV-2 infection. TCRdb itself ran the 5' RACE reads through MiXCR, one entry per CDR3 protein. The repertoire holds tens of thousands of distinct CDR3 sequences, with over 9.5% as singletons. Sequencing was done on a sample of whole blood. The origin of the receptors is an adult who was a healthcare worker with PCR-confirmed SARS-CoV-2 infection or an uninfected control (not recorded which).

In this sample, this clonotype turned up many times. CDR3 bases: TGTGCCAGCAGCCATAATTCCGTACGACACGAAAACTATGGCTACACCTTC. Translating gives CASSHNSVRHENYGYTF. The chain links TRBV7-8 to TRBJ1-2; D unresolved. Between the trimmed V and J ends, which lost 5 bases and 2 bases, there was a span of 21 bases. The CDR3 covers 17 residues. Germline CDR1 and CDR2: SGHVS and FQNEAQ.

This clonotype occurred a few times. At one end, the junction sequence differs from germline, possibly due to a read error. This rearrangement joins TRBV7-2 to TRBJ2-2; 10 bases are shared with TRBD2. This CDR3 has 17 amino acids. Germline values: CDR1 SGHTA, CDR2 FQGNSA. The CDR3 sequence: CASSLGGLAANTRELFF. Written as DNA, the CDR3 is TGTGCCAGCAGCCTAGGCGGACTAGCGGCGAACACCCGGGAGCTGTTTTTT.

This clonotype was recorded many times. One junction end disagrees with the germline gene, perhaps due to a read error. The chain uses TRBV6-2 or TRBV6-3 and TRBJ2-2; the match to TRBD2 covers 7 bases. The CDR3 is 15 residues long. The V gene's germline CDR1 is MNHEY and CDR2 SVGEGT. The CDR3 coding sequence is TGTGCCAGCAGCTACACTAGCGCTTACACCGGGGAGCTTTTTTTT. It is translated as CASSYTSAYTGELFF.

Only a few counts were recorded for this clonotype. The J gene is TRBJ2-2, the V gene TRBV20-1, with TRBD1 identical over 8 bases. With 6 bases clipped from V and 9 bases from J, the junction kept 9 bases outside the gene matches. The germline V gene has CDR1 DFQATT and CDR2 SNEGSKA (reference sequence). This CDR3 has 13 amino acids. DNA for the CDR3: TGCAGTGCCCTTAGACAGGGGTCTTGGGAGCTGTTTTTT. Its protein product is CSALRQGSWELFF.

This clonotype appeared many times. This chain uses TRBV9 with TRBJ2-1; D perhaps matches TRBD1 (6 bases). The germline V gene has CDR1 SGDLS and CDR2 YYNGEE. This CDR3 comprises 16 residues. The V end lost 0 bases, the J end lost 6 bases, and 16 bases lay between the germline ends. Written as DNA, the CDR3 is TGTGCCAGCAGCGTAGAAGGGGGTCTGCTTGCCAATGAGCAGTTCTTC. Translation: CASSVEGGLLANEQFF.

This clonotype was seen many times. The chain links TRBV4-1 to TRBJ2-1; D gene unclear. In germline, CDR1 is MGHRA, CDR2 YSYEKL. CDR3 length: 15 amino acids. V was clipped by 0 bases and J by 4 bases, with 10 bases between them. DNA of the CDR3: TGCGCCAGCAGCCAAGACCCTGTCCCATACAATGAGCAGTTCTTC. It translates to CASSQDPVPYNEQFF.

The V and J genes are TRBV4-2 and TRBJ2-7; D assignment may be TRBD1 or TRBD2 (5 bases each). Germline V gives CDR1 LGHNA, CDR2 YNFKEQ. The length of the CDR3 is 14 residues. V was trimmed by 2 bases and J by 2 bases, leaving 10 bases between them. The CDR3 is CASSQRDPTYEQYF. The CDR3 coding sequence is TGTGCCAGCAGCCAACGGGACCCCACCTACGAGCAGTACTTC.

This clonotype was seen a few times. The J gene is TRBJ2-5, the V gene TRBV7-3; 13 nucleotides line up with TRBD2. J gave up 3 bases and V 3 bases, and 1 base lay outside the gene matches. The CDR3 loop spans 15 amino acids. Germline CDR1 and CDR2: SGHTA and FQGTGA. The CDR3 protein is CASSFGLAGEETQYF. The CDR3 DNA is TGTGCCAGCAGCTTCGGACTAGCGGGGGAAGAGACCCAGTACTTC.

There are many counts of this clonotype. The chain uses TRBV19 and TRBJ2-5; 7 bases line up with TRBD1. Losses at the gene ends were 5 bases for V and 3 bases for J; bases not matched to a gene: 3. From germline, CDR1 is LNHDA and CDR2 SQIVND (reference sequence). The CDR3 is 13 residues long. The CDR3 protein is CASSPGGEETQYF. CDR3 coding DNA: TGTGCCAGTAGTCCAGGGGGAGAAGAGACCCAGTACTTC.

This sequence joins TRBV14 and TRBJ1-2; no definite D call. V was clipped by 1 base and J by 4 bases, with 13 bases between them. CDR1 is SGHDN, CDR2 FVKESK, per germline. This CDR3 contains 15 residues. CDR3 protein: CASSQGKGRSYGYTF. CDR3 bases: TGTGCCAGCAGCCAAGGGAAAGGACGCAGCTATGGCTACACCTTC.

V and J are TRBV18 and TRBJ1-1; 7 bases are shared with TRBD1. The CDR3 contains 15 residues. Per the germline V gene, CDR1 is KGHSH and CDR2 is LQKENI. Germline trimming cut 3 bases from V and 4 bases from J; bases unmatched to any gene: 8. CDR3 coding DNA: TGTGCCAGCTCACCGGTGGCAGGGGGGTTCACTGAAGCTTTCTTT. It codes for CASSPVAGGFTEAFF.

This clonotype showed up many times. The rearrangement uses TRBV9 and TRBJ2-7, with D perhaps matching TRBD1 (6 bases). V was trimmed by 3 bases and J by 6 bases, leaving 16 bases between them. CDR1 is SGDLS and CDR2 is YYNGEE in the germline V gene. The CDR3 sequence is 14 residues long. This CDR3 reads CASSGDPRGSEQYF. DNA for the CDR3: TGTGCCAGCAGCGGAGACCCTAGGGGGAGCGAGCAGTACTTC.

The rearrangement links TRBV6-5 to TRBJ1-2; weak D call: TRBD1 (5 bases). The CDR3 sequence is 13 residues long. The germline V gene has CDR1 MNHEY and CDR2 SVGAGI. Trimming took 2 bases from V and 6 from J, leaving 10 bases between them. CDR3 protein: CASSYPGHHGYTF. Written as DNA, the CDR3 is TGTGCCAGCAGTTACCCAGGGCATCATGGCTACACCTTC.

The chain combines TRBV7-8 with TRBJ1-5; tentatively, D is TRBD1 (5 bases). The V and J ends lost 3 bases and 1 base respectively, with 13 bases between them. The CDR3 consists of 16 residues. Germline values: CDR1 SGHVS, CDR2 FQNEAQ. CDR3 bases: TGTGCCAGCAGCTTTGGCTTTCGACAGAGCAATCAGCCCCAGCATTTT. Its protein is CASSFGFRQSNQPQHF. Filled out from reference TRBV7-8 and TRBJ1-5, the complete variable domain reads GAGVSQSPRYKVAKRGQDVALRCDPISGHVSLFWYQQALGQGPEFLTYFQNEAQLDKSGLPSDRFFAERPEGSVSTLKIQRTQQEDSAVYLCASSFGFRQSNQPQHFGDGTRLSIL.

This clonotype occurred many times. This sequence joins TRBV29-1 and TRBJ1-3; D perhaps matches TRBD1 (6 bases). This CDR3 region has 13 residues. Trimming removed 6 bases at V and 4 bases at J, with 13 bases between. CDR1 and CDR2 (germline): SQVTM, ANQGSEA. The CDR3 spells CSVQVTGGNTIYF. Written as DNA, the CDR3 is TGCAGCGTACAGGTGACAGGAGGAAACACCATATATTTT.

This clonotype has at least ten counts. This chain links TRBV9 with TRBJ1-2, with 8 bases that match TRBD1. This CDR3 has 15 residues. The trim removed 1 base at V and 6 bases at J, leaving 8 bases unmatched. The germline V gene encodes CDR1 SGDLS and CDR2 YYNGEE. The CDR3 here is CASSVWGTGGDGYTF. Here the CDR3 DNA reads TGTGCCAGCAGCGTATGGGGGACAGGAGGGGATGGCTACACCTTC.

There are many counts of this clonotype. The chain has TRBV3-2 and TRBJ2-3; whether TRBD1, the table's D call, matches the DNA was not checked. TRBV3-2 is marked as a pseudogene. The CDR3 runs 14 residues. The CDR3 sequence is CASGRPGRTDTQYF. The CDR3 DNA sequence: TGTGCCAGCGGCCGGCCGGGCCGCACAGATACGCAGTATTTT.

This clonotype was seen a handful of times. For the CDR3, the DNA is TGCAGTGCTAGAGATTCCTACCGTCGAAGGGACAGGGGGCAATACGAGCAGTACTTC. It is translated as CSARDSYRRRDRGQYEQYF. The chain links TRBV20-1 to TRBJ2-7; the match to TRBD1 covers 12 bases. CDR1 and CDR2 (germline): DFQATT, SNEGSKA (reference sequence). V lost 0 bases, J lost 4 bases, and 16 bases stayed unmatched. The CDR3 length is 19 residues.

This clonotype was observed at least ten times. The chain has TRBV6-2 or TRBV6-3 and TRBJ1-4, with D possibly matching TRBD1 (5 bases). The CDR3 totals 16 residues. V was cut by 0 bases and J by 4 bases, with 12 bases left in between. The germline CDR1 and CDR2 sequences are MNHEY and SVGEGT. The chain's CDR3 is CASSYSAGRVNEKLFF. CDR3 nucleotide sequence: TGTGCCAGCAGTTACTCCGCGGGACGAGTTAATGAAAAACTGTTTTTT.

There are a few counts of this clonotype. The chain recombines TRBV4-3 with TRBJ2-1; 10 nucleotides align to TRBD1. The CDR3 totals 18 residues. J gave up 0 bases and V 0 bases, and 5 bases lay outside the gene matches. CDR1 is LGHNA, CDR2 YSLEER, per germline. CDR3 in amino acids: CASSQEDRGSFSYNEQFF. In DNA, the CDR3 is TGCGCCAGCAGCCAAGAGGACAGGGGGTCGTTCTCCTACAATGAGCAGTTCTTC.

This clonotype has a handful of counts. V is TRBV6-5 and J is TRBJ2-3, with 7 nucleotides matching TRBD2. After removal of 2 bases from V and 2 bases from J, the junction contained 4 bases not matched to a gene. Germline CDR1 and CDR2: MNHEY and SVGAGI. This CDR3 has 15 amino acids. The CDR3 nucleotides read TGTGCCAGCAGTTACGGGGGGGTATCCACAGATACGCAGTATTTT. Its protein product is CASSYGGVSTDTQYF.